This is a list of T cell receptor beta chains from one sample in a study of blood T cells in healthy people across ages. In TCRdb, the 5' RACE reads were re-called with MiXCR into one record per CDR3 protein. The data contain about 800,000 distinct CDR3 sequences, 35% to 60% of them singletons. Sequencing input: blood. The source is a man older than 75 in good health. Each CDR3 is given with its conserved first and last residue. Each record gives: CDR3 DNA, CDR3 protein, D gene, clone size, J gene, V gene. D genes are given only for firm matches. Size values are once, few and many counts, or a class for expanded clones, and some rows have none.

TGCAGTGCTAGGGCGGGAGCATTCTACGAGCAGTACTTC,CSARAGAFYEQYF,TRBD2,.,TRBJ2-7,TRBV20-1
TGTGCCAGCAGTTTATTGGGGGACGGGAAGACCCAGTACTTC,CASSLLGDGKTQYF,.,.,TRBJ2-5,TRBV28
TGTGCCAGCATACAAGGGCATAACACCGGGGAGCTGTTTTTT,CASIQGHNTGELFF,.,few,TRBJ2-2,TRBV7-2
TGTGCCAGCAGTCGTCAGCCCCGACAGAACTACGAGCAGTACTTC,CASSRQPRQNYEQYF,.,.,TRBJ2-7,TRBV12-3/TRBV12-4
TGTGCCAGCAGTTCCCGGGACCGAGGCACAGATACGCAGTATTTT,CASSSRDRGTDTQYF,.,many,TRBJ2-3,TRBV12-3/TRBV12-4
TGTGCCAGCAGTTTAGGGGCCGTTCGTACAGGGACAAAGACCCAGTACTTC,CASSLGAVRTGTKTQYF,.,few,TRBJ2-5,TRBV28
TGCAGTGCTATGCCCGCTAGCGCCCCCTACGAGCAGTACTTC,CSAMPASAPYEQYF,.,few,TRBJ2-7,TRBV20-1
TGTGCCAGCAGCGTAGAGGGGAGTGGCACAGATACGCAGTATTTT,CASSVEGSGTDTQYF,.,.,TRBJ2-3,TRBV9
TGTGCCTGGAGTCCCGGCGGGGGGTACACCGGGGAGCTGTTTTTT,CAWSPGGGYTGELFF,TRBD2,.,TRBJ2-2,TRBV30
TGTGCCAGCAGCCACCGGACGAGAACAGATACGCAGTATTTT,CASSHRTRTDTQYF,.,once,TRBJ2-3,TRBV12-3/TRBV12-4
TGTGCCAGCAGTCACCAACAGGGTGGCTACACCTTC,CASSHQQGGYTF,.,few,TRBJ1-2,TRBV6-5
TGCAGTGCTAGACACGAACCGGGACTAGCTAACGAGCAGTACTTC,CSARHEPGLANEQYF,TRBD2,few,TRBJ2-7,TRBV20-1
TGTGCCAGCAGCCCCCAGGGACCCTTGACATCCTACGAGCAGTACTTC,CASSPQGPLTSYEQYF,.,.,TRBJ2-7,TRBV11-1
TGCGCCAGCAGCCAAAATGACTTACTAGCGGGGATAGGAGATACGCAGTATTTT,CASSQNDLLAGIGDTQYF,TRBD2,.,TRBJ2-3,TRBV4-3
TGCAGTGCTAGAGTAGGGGCGGGAGGAGAGACCCAGTTTTTC,CSARVGAGGETQFF,TRBD2,.,TRBJ2-5,TRBV20-1
TGTGCCAGCAGTGAAGAGACCCAGTACTTC,CASSEETQYF,.,many,TRBJ2-5,TRBV2
TGTGCCAGCAGCCGAGGACAGGGAGGAAGCTATGGCTACACCTTC,CASSRGQGGSYGYTF,TRBD1,.,TRBJ1-2,TRBV3-1
TGCAGCCGGCCAGCTGCAAACTATGGCTACACCTTC,CSRPAANYGYTF,.,.,TRBJ1-2,TRBV20-1
TGTGCCAGCAGCAAATTCGTGACTCGCAGAATTCAGTACTTC,CASSKFVTRRIQYF,.,.,TRBJ2-4,TRBV21-1
TGTGCCAGCAGCTTATCTAGCGGGAAACAAGAGACCCAGTACTTC,CASSLSSGKQETQYF,TRBD2,.,TRBJ2-5,TRBV7-2
TGTGCCAGCGGGAAGGGAGGATTTTCGTCCTACAATGAGCAGTTCTTC,CASGKGGFSSYNEQFF,.,.,TRBJ2-1,TRBV7-2
TGTGCCAGCAGCCTAAGGGGCGAGAGCTCCTACAATGAGCAGTTCTTC,CASSLRGESSYNEQFF,.,few,TRBJ2-1,TRBV9
TGTGCCAGCACCCACGCCGGAGGATACAATGAGCAGTTCTTC,CASTHAGGYNEQFF,.,few,TRBJ2-1,TRBV12-3/TRBV12-4
TGCAGTGCTAGGGGCAGGGGCAGGCACACTGAAGCTTTCTTT,CSARGRGRHTEAFF,.,.,TRBJ1-1,TRBV20-1
TGTGCCAGCAGTTTACAAGACACCGGGGAGCTGTTTTTT,CASSLQDTGELFF,.,few,TRBJ2-2,TRBV27
TGTGCCAGCAGCGTTGGACGGGAGGTCTCCTACGAGCAGTACTTC,CASSVGREVSYEQYF,TRBD2,few,TRBJ2-7,TRBV11-2
TGTGCCAGCAGCGCCAGGTGGAGCGGCCCCTACAATGAGCAGTTCTTC,CASSARWSGPYNEQFF,.,few,TRBJ2-1,TRBV9
TGTGCCAGCAGCTTGGGAGCGGGAGTATCCGAGCAGTACTTC,CASSLGAGVSEQYF,TRBD2,few,TRBJ2-7,TRBV11-2
TGTGCCAGCAGCTTAGAGGGACAGGGTGATTTATTAACCTACGAGCAGTACTTC,CASSLEGQGDLLTYEQYF,TRBD1,.,TRBJ2-7,TRBV7-2
TGTGCCACCAGCAGAGACATGTTTCAGGGCACATATACGCAGTATTTT,CATSRDMFQGTYTQYF,.,.,TRBJ2-3,TRBV15